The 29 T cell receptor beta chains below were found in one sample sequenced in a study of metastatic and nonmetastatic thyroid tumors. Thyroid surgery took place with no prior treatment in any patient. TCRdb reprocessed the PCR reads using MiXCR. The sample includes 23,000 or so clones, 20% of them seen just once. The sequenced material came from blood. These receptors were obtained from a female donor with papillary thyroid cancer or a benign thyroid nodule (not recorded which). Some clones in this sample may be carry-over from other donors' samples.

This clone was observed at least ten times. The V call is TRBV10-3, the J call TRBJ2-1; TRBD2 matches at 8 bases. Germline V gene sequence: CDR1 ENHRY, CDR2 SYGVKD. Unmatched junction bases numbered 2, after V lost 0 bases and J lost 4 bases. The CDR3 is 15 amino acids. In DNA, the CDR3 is TGTGCCATCAGTGAGTCTAGCGGGGATTACAATGAGCAGTTCTTC. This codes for CAISESSGDYNEQFF.

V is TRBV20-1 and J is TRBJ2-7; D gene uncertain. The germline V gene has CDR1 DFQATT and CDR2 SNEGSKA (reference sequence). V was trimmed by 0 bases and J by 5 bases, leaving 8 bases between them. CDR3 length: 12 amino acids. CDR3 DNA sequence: TGCAGTGCTAGAGATTTAGTAAACGAGCAGTACTTC. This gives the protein CSARDLVNEQYF.

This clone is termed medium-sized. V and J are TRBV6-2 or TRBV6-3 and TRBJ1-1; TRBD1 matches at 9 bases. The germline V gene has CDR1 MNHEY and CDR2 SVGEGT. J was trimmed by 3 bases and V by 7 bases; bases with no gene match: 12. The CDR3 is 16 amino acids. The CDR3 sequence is CASTPRDRVLDTEAFF. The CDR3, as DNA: TGTGCCAGCACTCCCCGGGACAGGGTGCTGGACACTGAAGCTTTCTTT.

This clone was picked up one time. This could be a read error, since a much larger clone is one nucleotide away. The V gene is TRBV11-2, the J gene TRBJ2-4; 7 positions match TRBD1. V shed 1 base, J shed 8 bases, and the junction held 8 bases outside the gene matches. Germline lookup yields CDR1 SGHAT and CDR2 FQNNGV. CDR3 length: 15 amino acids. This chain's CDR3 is CASSLVGQGVYIQYF. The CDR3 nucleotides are TGTGCCAGCAGCTTAGTTGGGCAGGGGGTGTACATTCAGTACTTC.

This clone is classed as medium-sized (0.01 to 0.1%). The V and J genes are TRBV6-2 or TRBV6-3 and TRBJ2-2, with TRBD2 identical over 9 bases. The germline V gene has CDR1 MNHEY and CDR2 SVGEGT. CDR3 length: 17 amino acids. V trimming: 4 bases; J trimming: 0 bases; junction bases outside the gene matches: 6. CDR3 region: CASSSTSGHTNTGELFF. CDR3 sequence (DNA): TGTGCCAGCAGTTCGACTAGCGGTCATACGAACACCGGGGAGCTGTTTTTT.

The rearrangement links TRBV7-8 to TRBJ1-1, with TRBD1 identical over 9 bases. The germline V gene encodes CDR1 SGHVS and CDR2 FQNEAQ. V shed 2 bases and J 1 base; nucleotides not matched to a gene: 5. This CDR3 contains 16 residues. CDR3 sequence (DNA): TGTGCCAGCAGCTTATTTTCGGGACAGGGGAACACTGAAGCTTTCTTT. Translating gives CASSLFSGQGNTEAFF.

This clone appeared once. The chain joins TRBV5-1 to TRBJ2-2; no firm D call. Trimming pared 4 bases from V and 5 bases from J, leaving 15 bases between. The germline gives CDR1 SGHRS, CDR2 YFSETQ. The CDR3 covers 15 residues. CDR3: CASSDLERHTGELFF. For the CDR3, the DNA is TGCGCCAGCAGCGATTTGGAGCGTCATACCGGGGAGCTGTTTTTT.

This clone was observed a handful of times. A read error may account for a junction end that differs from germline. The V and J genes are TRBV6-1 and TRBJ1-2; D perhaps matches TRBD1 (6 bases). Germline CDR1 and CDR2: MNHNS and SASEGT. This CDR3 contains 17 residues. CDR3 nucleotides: TGTGCCAGCAGTAATAAACAGGGTTGGGCGCATAACTATGTCTACACCTTC. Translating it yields CASSNKQGWAHNYVYTF.

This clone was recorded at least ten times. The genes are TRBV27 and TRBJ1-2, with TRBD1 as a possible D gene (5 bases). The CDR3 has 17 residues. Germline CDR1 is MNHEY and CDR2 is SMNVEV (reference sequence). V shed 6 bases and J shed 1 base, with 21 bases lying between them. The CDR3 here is CASSNTDRDGYNYGYTF. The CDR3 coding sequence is TGTGCCAGCAGCAATACGGACCGGGACGGTTATAACTATGGCTACACCTTC.

The CDR3 reads CSASTYLTEAFF. CDR3 sequence (DNA): TGCAGTGCTAGCACCTACCTCACTGAAGCTTTCTTT. The chain has TRBV20-1 and TRBJ1-1, with no clear D. In germline, CDR1 is DFQATT, CDR2 SNEGSKA (reference sequence). The CDR3 runs to 12 residues. The V end was cut by 3 bases, the J end by 4 bases, with 9 bases between.

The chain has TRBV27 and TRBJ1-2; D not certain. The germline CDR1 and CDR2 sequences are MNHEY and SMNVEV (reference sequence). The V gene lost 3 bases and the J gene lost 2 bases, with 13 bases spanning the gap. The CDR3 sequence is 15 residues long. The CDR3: CASSFLSFLNYGYTF. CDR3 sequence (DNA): TGTGCCAGCAGTTTCCTATCTTTCCTGAACTATGGCTACACCTTC.

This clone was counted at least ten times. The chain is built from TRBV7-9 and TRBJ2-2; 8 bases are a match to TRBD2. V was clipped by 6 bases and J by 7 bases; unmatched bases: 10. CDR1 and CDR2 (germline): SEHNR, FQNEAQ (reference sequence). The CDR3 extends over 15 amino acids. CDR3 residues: CASSPLAGLDGELFF. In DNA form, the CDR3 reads TGTGCCAGCAGTCCGCTAGCGGGCCTCGACGGGGAGCTGTTTTTT.

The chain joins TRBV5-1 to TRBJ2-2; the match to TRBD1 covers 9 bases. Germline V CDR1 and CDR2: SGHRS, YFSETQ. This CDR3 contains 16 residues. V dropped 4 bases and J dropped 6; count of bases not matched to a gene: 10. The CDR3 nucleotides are TGCGCCAGCAGCCCGACCGGGACAGGGATCCCCGGGGAGCTGTTTTTT. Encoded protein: CASSPTGTGIPGELFF.

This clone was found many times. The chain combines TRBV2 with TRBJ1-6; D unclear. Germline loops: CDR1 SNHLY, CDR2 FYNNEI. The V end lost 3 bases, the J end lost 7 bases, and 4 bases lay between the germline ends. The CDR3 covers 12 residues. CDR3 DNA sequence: TGTGCCAGCAGTGATACCAATTCACCCCTCCACTTT. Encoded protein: CASSDTNSPLHF.

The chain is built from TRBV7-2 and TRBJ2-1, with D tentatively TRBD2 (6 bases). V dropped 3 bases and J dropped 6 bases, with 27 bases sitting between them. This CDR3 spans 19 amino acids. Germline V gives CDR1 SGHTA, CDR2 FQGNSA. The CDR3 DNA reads TGTGCCAGCAGCTTCCGGGACCGAACGAGGGCGGGAACCCTCAATGAGCAGTTCTTC. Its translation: CASSFRDRTRAGTLNEQFF.

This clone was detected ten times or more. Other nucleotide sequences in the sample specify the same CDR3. The CDR3 sequence is CASSSILEDGRINQPQHF. CDR3 sequence (DNA): TGTGCCAGCAGCTCCATCTTGGAGGACGGAAGAATCAATCAGCCCCAGCATTTT. The chain recombines TRBV27 with TRBJ1-5; D is unresolved. Trimming stripped 6 bases from V and 3 bases from J, with 24 bases between. The germline V gene encodes CDR1 MNHEY and CDR2 SMNVEV (reference sequence). The CDR3 contains 18 residues.

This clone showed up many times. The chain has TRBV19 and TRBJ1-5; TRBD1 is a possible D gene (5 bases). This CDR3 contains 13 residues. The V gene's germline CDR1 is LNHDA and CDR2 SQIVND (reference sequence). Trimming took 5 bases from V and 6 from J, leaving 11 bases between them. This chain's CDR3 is CASSFRAGQPQHF. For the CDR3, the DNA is TGTGCCAGTAGTTTCAGGGCAGGTCAGCCCCAGCATTTT.

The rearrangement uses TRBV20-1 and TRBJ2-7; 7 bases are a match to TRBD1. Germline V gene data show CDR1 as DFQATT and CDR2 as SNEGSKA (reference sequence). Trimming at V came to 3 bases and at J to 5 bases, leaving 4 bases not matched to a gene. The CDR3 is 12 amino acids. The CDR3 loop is CSARTGPHEQYF. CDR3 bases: TGCAGTGCTAGGACAGGGCCCCACGAGCAGTACTTC.

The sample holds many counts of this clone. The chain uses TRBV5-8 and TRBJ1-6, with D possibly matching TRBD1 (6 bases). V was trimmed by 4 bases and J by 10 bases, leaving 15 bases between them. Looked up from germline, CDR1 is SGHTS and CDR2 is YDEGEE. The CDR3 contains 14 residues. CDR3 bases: TGTGCCAGCAGCGAACGGGGGGGGCACTCACCCCTCCACTTT. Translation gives CASSERGGHSPLHF.

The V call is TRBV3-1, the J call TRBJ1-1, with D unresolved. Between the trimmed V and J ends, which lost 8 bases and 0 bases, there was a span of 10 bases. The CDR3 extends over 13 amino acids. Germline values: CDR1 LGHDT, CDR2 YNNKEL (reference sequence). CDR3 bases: TGTGCCAGCGGGGTGCTAATGAACACTGAAGCTTTCTTT. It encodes CASGVLMNTEAFF.

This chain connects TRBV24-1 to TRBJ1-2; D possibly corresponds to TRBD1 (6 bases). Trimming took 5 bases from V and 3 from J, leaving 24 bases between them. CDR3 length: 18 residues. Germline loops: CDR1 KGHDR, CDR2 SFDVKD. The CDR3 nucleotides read TGTGCCACCAGTGTGAGAGGGACACCTTTGTTTCTTGACTATGGCTACACCTTC. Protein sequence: CATSVRGTPLFLDYGYTF.

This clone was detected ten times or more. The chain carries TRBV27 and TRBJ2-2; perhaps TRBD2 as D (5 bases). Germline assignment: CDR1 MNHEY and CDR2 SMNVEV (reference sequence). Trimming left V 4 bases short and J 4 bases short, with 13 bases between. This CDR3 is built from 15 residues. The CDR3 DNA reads TGTGCCAGCAGTTATCGGCTAGCCGGCACCGGGGAGCTGTTTTTT. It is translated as CASSYRLAGTGELFF.

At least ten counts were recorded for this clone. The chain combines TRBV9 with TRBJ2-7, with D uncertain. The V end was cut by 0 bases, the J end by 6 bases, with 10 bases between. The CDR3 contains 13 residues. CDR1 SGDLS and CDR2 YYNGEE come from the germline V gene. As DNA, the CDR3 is TGTGCCAGCAGCGTAGGTTCCAGGTCCGAGCAGTACTTC. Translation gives CASSVGSRSEQYF.

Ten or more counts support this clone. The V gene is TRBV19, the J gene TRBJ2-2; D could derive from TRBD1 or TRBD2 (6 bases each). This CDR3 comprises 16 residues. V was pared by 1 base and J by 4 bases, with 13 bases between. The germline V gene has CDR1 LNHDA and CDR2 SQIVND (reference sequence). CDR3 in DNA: TGTGCCAGTAGTATAGGGGGTAGGGGGGCCACCGGGGAGCTGTTTTTT. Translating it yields CASSIGGRGATGELFF.

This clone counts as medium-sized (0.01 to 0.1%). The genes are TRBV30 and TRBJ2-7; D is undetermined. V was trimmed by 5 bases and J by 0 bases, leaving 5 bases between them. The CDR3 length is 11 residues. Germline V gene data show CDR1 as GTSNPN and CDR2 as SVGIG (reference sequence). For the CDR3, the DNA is TGTGCCTGGGACAACTCCTACGAGCAGTACTTC. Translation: CAWDNSYEQYF. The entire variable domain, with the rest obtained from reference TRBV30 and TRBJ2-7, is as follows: SQTIHQWPATLVQPVGSPLSLECTVEGTSNPNLYWYRQAAGRGLQLLFYSVGIGQISSEVPQNLSASRPQDRQFILSSKKLLLSDSGFYLCAWDNSYEQYFGPGTRLTVT.

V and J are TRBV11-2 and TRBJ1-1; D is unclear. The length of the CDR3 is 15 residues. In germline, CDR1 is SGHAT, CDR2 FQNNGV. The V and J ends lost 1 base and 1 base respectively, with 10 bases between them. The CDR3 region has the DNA TGTGCCAGCAGCTTAGTGCGAGGAGCGAACACTGAAGCTTTCTTT. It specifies CASSLVRGANTEAFF.

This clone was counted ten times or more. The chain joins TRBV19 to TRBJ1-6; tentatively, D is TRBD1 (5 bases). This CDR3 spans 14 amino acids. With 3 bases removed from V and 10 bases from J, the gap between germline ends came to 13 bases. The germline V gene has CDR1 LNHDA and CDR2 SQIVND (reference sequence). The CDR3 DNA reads TGTGCCAGTAGTATTTTACAGGTCGGATCACCCCTCCACTTT. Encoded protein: CASSILQVGSPLHF.

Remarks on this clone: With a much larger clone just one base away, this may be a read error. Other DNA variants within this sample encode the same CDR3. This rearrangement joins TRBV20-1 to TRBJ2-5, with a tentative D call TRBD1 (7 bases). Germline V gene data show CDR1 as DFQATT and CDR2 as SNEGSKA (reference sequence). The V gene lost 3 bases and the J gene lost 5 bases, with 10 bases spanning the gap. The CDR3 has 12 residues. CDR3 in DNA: TGCAGTGCTAGGCAGGGGGGTGAGACCCAGTACTTC. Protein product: CSARQGGETQYF.

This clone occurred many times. The CDR3 spells CASFASGRNEQFF. The CDR3 nucleotides read TGTGCCAGCTTCGCTAGCGGGAGGAATGAGCAGTTCTTC. The chain recombines TRBV28 with TRBJ2-1; 11 nucleotides agree with TRBD2. Per the germline V gene, CDR1 is MDHEN and CDR2 is SYDVKM. CDR3 size: 13 residues. The ends lost 8 bases at V and 7 bases at J; junction bases unmatched: 4.